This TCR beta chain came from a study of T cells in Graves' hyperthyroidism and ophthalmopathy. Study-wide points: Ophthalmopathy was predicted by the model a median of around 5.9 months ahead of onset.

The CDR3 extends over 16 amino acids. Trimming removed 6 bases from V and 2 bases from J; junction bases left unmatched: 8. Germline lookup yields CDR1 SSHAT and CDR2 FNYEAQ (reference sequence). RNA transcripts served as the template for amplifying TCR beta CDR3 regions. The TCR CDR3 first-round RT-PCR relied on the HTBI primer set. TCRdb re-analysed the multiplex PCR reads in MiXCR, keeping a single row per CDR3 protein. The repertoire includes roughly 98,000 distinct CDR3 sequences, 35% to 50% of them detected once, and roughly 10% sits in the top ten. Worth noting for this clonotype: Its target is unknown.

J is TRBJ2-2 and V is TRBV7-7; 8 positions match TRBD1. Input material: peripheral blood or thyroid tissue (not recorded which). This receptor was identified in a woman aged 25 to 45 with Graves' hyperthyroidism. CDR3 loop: CASSEQGGFNTGELFF. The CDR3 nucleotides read TGTGCCAGCAGTGAACAGGGGGGATTCAACACCGGGGAGCTGTTTTTT.